A single sample is the source of the 28 T cell receptor beta chains below, sequenced in a study of CD8 T cells in Susac syndrome (dated by TCRdb to about 2019). Libraries were built with the immunoSEQ multiplex PCR assay. RNA was extracted with the RNeasy kit and about 0.5 to 1 ug was reverse transcribed using random hexamers. TCRdb applied fastp at Q25 and MiXCR to the public reads, then kept only in-frame beta chains. Each record represents a unique CDR3 protein, reported with the most common genes and DNA among its rows. The sample table records some 60,000 distinct CDR3 sequences; around 94% of these occur just once. 0.15% to 0.2% of the sample goes to the ten largest clones. Material for sequencing was CD8+ T cells from PBMCs. The receptors were gathered from a human donor in good health.

The chain employs TRBV14 and TRBJ2-7; 7 bases are a match to TRBD1. The CDR3 is 15 amino acids. With V trimmed by 1 base and J by 0 bases, 3 bases remained unmatched. CDR1 and CDR2 (germline): SGHDN, FVKESK. Written as DNA, the CDR3 is TGTGCCAGCAGCCAAGTGACAGGGACCTCCTACGAGCAGTACTTC. This codes for CASSQVTGTSYEQYF.

The CDR3 region is CAWRGWELNYGYTF. CDR3 coding DNA: TGTGCCTGGAGAGGCTGGGAACTCAACTATGGCTACACCTTC. J is TRBJ1-2 and V is TRBV30; D unclear. The CDR3 consists of 14 residues. CDR1 and CDR2 (germline): GTSNPN, SVGIG (reference sequence). Trimming cost V 3 bases and J 2 bases, with 13 bases left between them. The whole variable domain, remainder taken from reference TRBV30 and TRBJ1-2, is SQTIHQWPATLVQPVGSPLSLECTVEGTSNPNLYWYRQAAGRGLQLLFYSVGIGQISSEVPQNLSASRPQDRQFILSSKKLLLSDSGFYLCAWRGWELNYGYTFGSGTRLTVV.

Points on this clonotype: At one of its ends the junction is not consistent with the germline gene, which may arise from a read error. DNA for the CDR3: TGTGCCGGCAGCTGGGCCGGAGTTGAAGCTTTCTTT. Its translation is CAGSWAGVEAFF. The chain recombines TRBV7-9 with TRBJ1-1, with D hard to call. The CDR3 has 12 amino acids. The V gene's germline CDR1 is SEHNR and CDR2 FQNEAQ (reference sequence).

The chain combines TRBV6-6 with TRBJ1-2; D ambiguous. The V gene lost 0 bases and the J gene lost 5 bases, with 10 bases spanning the gap. CDR3 size: 14 residues. The V gene's germline CDR1 is MNHNY and CDR2 SVGAGI (reference sequence). CDR3 sequence: CASSYSGYEYGYTF. The CDR3 nucleotides are TGTGCCAGCAGTTACTCTGGGTATGAGTATGGCTACACCTTC.

J is TRBJ2-1 and V is TRBV9; 7 nucleotides line up with TRBD1. CDR3 length: 12 residues. CDR1 is SGDLS, CDR2 YYNGEE, per germline. With 6 bases clipped from V and 5 bases from J, the junction kept 2 bases outside the gene matches. CDR3 bases: TGTGCCAGCACAGACAGGGACAATGAGCAGTTCTTC. Protein sequence: CASTDRDNEQFF.

This clonotype was observed once. The V and J genes are TRBV5-4 and TRBJ1-1; the match to TRBD1 covers 7 bases. Germline trimming cut 4 bases from V and 2 bases from J; bases unmatched to any gene: 5. The germline V gene encodes CDR1 SGHNT and CDR2 YYREEE (reference sequence). The CDR3 contains 14 residues. Here the CDR3 reads CASSHQGVNTEAFF. DNA of the CDR3: TGTGCCAGCAGCCATCAGGGGGTCAACACTGAAGCTTTCTTT.

The genes are TRBV14 and TRBJ2-7, with 7 bases fitting TRBD2. In germline, CDR1 is SGHDN, CDR2 FVKESK. The CDR3 is 16 residues long. J lost 0 bases, V lost 8 bases, and 13 bases had no gene match. The chain's CDR3 is CASGEPGGFHSYEQYF. The CDR3 DNA is TGTGCCAGCGGCGAGCCGGGGGGATTCCACTCCTACGAGCAGTACTTC.

This sequence joins TRBV2 and TRBJ1-2; 7 bases map to TRBD1. CDR1 is SNHLY and CDR2 is FYNNEI in the germline V gene. V lost 5 bases to trimming and J lost 7 bases; unmatched junction nucleotides: 13. CDR3 length: 15 amino acids. The CDR3 loop reads CASSPREGASGGYTF. The DNA for the CDR3 is TGTGCCAGCAGTCCCCGGGAGGGGGCTAGCGGTGGCTACACCTTC.

This chain uses TRBV19 with TRBJ2-1; D is unclear. CDR3 length: 16 residues. The germline V gene has CDR1 LNHDA and CDR2 SQIVND (reference sequence). V was shortened by 8 bases and J by 0 bases, with 17 bases between the two germline ends. The CDR3 is CASSRYPRDSYNEQFF. The CDR3 DNA reads TGTGCCAGTTCGCGGTATCCAAGAGACTCCTACAATGAGCAGTTCTTC.

The chain uses TRBV15 and TRBJ2-7; tentative D call: TRBD2 (5 bases). The germline V gene encodes CDR1 LNHNV and CDR2 YYDKDF (reference sequence). V was cut by 4 bases and J by 0 bases, with 10 bases left in between. This CDR3 contains 14 residues. CDR3 sequence: CATSTSISSYEQYF. The CDR3 DNA reads as TGTGCCACCAGCACTAGCATTAGCTCCTACGAGCAGTACTTC.

This chain links TRBV4-1 with TRBJ2-1; no definite D call. CDR1 and CDR2 from the germline V gene are MGHRA and YSYEKL. Trimming took 3 bases from V and 10 from J, leaving 13 bases between them. The CDR3 length is 13 residues. CDR3 sequence reads: CASSHSADGEQFF. The CDR3 coding sequence is TGCGCCAGCAGCCATTCCGCCGACGGGGAGCAGTTCTTC.

The chain uses TRBV6-5 and TRBJ2-7, with TRBD1 matching over 11 bases. Germline CDR1 and CDR2: MNHEY and SVGAGI. This CDR3 spans 17 amino acids. J was trimmed by 3 bases and V by 5 bases; bases with no gene match: 12. The CDR3 bases are TGTGCCAGCAGTCACCTACCCTTCGGGACAGGGGGCTACGAGCAGTACTTC. This gives the protein CASSHLPFGTGGYEQYF.

The chain couples TRBV18 to TRBJ2-3; TRBD1 or TRBD2 may be the D gene (5 bases each). The V gene's germline CDR1 is KGHSH and CDR2 LQKENI. Deletions cut 0 bases from V and 4 bases from J, with 5 bases between. CDR3 length: 13 amino acids. DNA of the CDR3: TGTGCCAGCTCACCACCGGGGGCAGATACGCAGTATTTT. It yields the protein CASSPPGADTQYF.

CDR3 loop: CASSIDLESDTQYF. CDR3 DNA sequence: TGTGCCAGTAGTATAGATCTAGAATCAGATACGCAGTATTTT. The chain has TRBV19 and TRBJ2-3; D uncertain. V was shortened by 0 bases and J by 4 bases, with 8 bases between the two germline ends. The germline V gene has CDR1 LNHDA and CDR2 SQIVND (reference sequence). The CDR3 extends over 14 amino acids.

This clonotype appeared once. The CDR3 is CASSEYNQNREENTEAFF. In DNA, the CDR3 is TGTGCCAGCAGTGAATATAACCAGAACAGGGAAGAGAACACTGAAGCTTTCTTT. The rearrangement joins TRBV25-1 to TRBJ1-1; maybe TRBD1 (6 bases). Germline V gene data show CDR1 as MGHDK and CDR2 as SYGVNS. This CDR3 contains 18 residues. The germline V and J ends were trimmed by 0 bases and 1 base, with 18 bases remaining between them.

The V and J genes are TRBV20-1 and TRBJ2-5, with 8 bases identical to TRBD1. Germline values: CDR1 DFQATT, CDR2 SNEGSKA (reference sequence). V dropped 6 bases and J dropped 2; count of bases not matched to a gene: 14. The CDR3 has 16 amino acids. CDR3 protein: CSATDGQGIGQETQYF. The CDR3 DNA sequence: TGCAGTGCCACCGATGGACAGGGAATAGGGCAAGAGACCCAGTACTTC.

The V gene is TRBV12-3 or TRBV12-4, the J gene TRBJ2-2; D might be TRBD1 or TRBD2, each matching 5 bases. CDR3 length: 16 amino acids. V shed 7 bases and J shed 4 bases, with 19 bases lying between them. The CDR3 DNA reads TGTGCCAGCACCCCTCGTGTGGGGCGGGTCACCGGGGAGCTGTTTTTT. This translates into CASTPRVGRVTGELFF.

The chain uses TRBV6-2 or TRBV6-3 and TRBJ2-3, with 7 bases that match TRBD2. V lost 11 bases and J lost 5; bases outside the gene matches: 16. Looked up from germline, CDR1 is MNHEY and CDR2 is SVGEGT. CDR3 length: 15 residues. The CDR3 loop is CAGVRGRGPVDTQYF. CDR3 coding DNA: TGTGCCGGCGTACGGGGGAGGGGTCCAGTAGATACGCAGTATTTT.

The J gene is TRBJ2-3, the V gene TRBV20-1; D is perhaps TRBD1 (5 bases). Trimming cost V 3 bases and J 1 base, with 11 bases left between them. This CDR3 is built from 14 residues. CDR1 and CDR2 (germline): DFQATT, SNEGSKA (reference sequence). The CDR3, as DNA: TGCAGTGCTAGGTCGGACACTCGCACAGATACGCAGTATTTT. Amino acids: CSARSDTRTDTQYF.

This chain connects TRBV6-5 to TRBJ2-7; perhaps TRBD1 as D (5 bases). This CDR3 region has 13 residues. V lost 7 bases to trimming and J lost 3 bases, with 13 bases between them. CDR1 and CDR2 (germline): MNHEY, SVGAGI. CDR3 region: CASKLTEDYEQYF. The CDR3 DNA sequence: TGTGCCAGCAAACTGACAGAGGACTACGAGCAGTACTTC.

The chain combines TRBV6-5 with TRBJ1-3; the D gene is possibly TRBD1 (5 bases). This CDR3 is 14 amino acids long. Germline values: CDR1 MNHEY, CDR2 SVGAGI. The germline V and J ends were trimmed by 6 bases and 4 bases, with 13 bases remaining between them. The CDR3 DNA reads TGTGCCAGCAGCTCGACGGCAGGGGGAAACACCATATATTTT. Protein sequence: CASSSTAGGNTIYF.

The gene calls are TRBV9 and TRBJ2-1; TRBD2 agrees at 11 bases. The length of the CDR3 is 16 residues. J gave up 2 bases and V 3 bases, and 4 bases lay outside the gene matches. CDR1 and CDR2 (germline): SGDLS, YYNGEE. The CDR3 DNA sequence: TGTGCCAGCAGCGGTTTTAGCGGGGGGGCCTACAATGAGCAGTTCTTC. Its protein product is CASSGFSGGAYNEQFF.

This clonotype appeared a few times. This chain connects TRBV5-4 to TRBJ2-7, with a weak D call TRBD1 (5 bases). Trimming left V 0 bases short and J 1 base short, with 5 bases between. The germline gives CDR1 SGHNT, CDR2 YYREEE (reference sequence). This CDR3 contains 13 residues. In nucleotides, the CDR3 is TGTGCCAGCAGCTTGGGACAGTCCTACGAGCAGTACTTC. It translates to CASSLGQSYEQYF.

The rearrangement links TRBV27 to TRBJ2-7; D is ambiguous. V was cut by 2 bases and J by 2 bases, with 10 bases left in between. Germline values: CDR1 MNHEY, CDR2 SMNVEV (reference sequence). The CDR3 consists of 14 residues. The DNA for the CDR3 is TGTGCCAGCAGTTTAGGGCAGCGAACCTACGAGCAGTACTTC. Its protein is CASSLGQRTYEQYF.

CDR3 in amino acids: CSVVRDPRTYEQYF. Here the CDR3 DNA reads TGCAGCGTTGTTAGGGACCCAAGGACCTACGAGCAGTACTTC. V is TRBV29-1 and J is TRBJ2-7; D may correspond to TRBD1 or TRBD2 (5 bases each). V gave up 4 bases and J gave up 2 bases, with 15 bases separating them. The CDR3 runs 14 residues. The germline gives CDR1 SQVTM, CDR2 ANQGSEA.

V gene TRBV7-9 combines with J gene TRBJ2-1; TRBD2 matches at 9 bases. From germline, CDR1 is SEHNR and CDR2 FQNEAQ (reference sequence). The CDR3 extends over 15 amino acids. V lost 5 bases and J lost 8; bases outside the gene matches: 10. The CDR3 protein is CASSPTGGGEDEQFF. The CDR3 DNA reads as TGTGCCAGCAGCCCCACGGGCGGGGGGGAGGATGAGCAGTTCTTC.

This clonotype is a singleton in its sample. The chain couples TRBV20-1 to TRBJ2-7, with 9 bases fitting TRBD1. This CDR3 contains 12 residues. The germline CDR1 and CDR2 sequences are DFQATT and SNEGSKA (reference sequence). The J segment lost 3 bases and the V segment lost 7 bases, leaving 4 bases of the junction unmatched. In DNA form, the CDR3 reads TGCAGTGTCCCGGGACAGGGCTACGAGCAGTACTTC. It translates to CSVPGQGYEQYF.

The rearrangement joins TRBV7-9 to TRBJ1-2; D remains ambiguous. Trimming pared 1 base from V and 8 bases from J, leaving 11 bases between. The CDR3 is made up of 13 amino acids. Germline V gene data show CDR1 as SEHNR and CDR2 as FQNEAQ (reference sequence). CDR3 residues: CASSLGSPGGYTF. CDR3 nucleotides: TGTGCCAGCAGCTTAGGGTCCCCCGGGGGCTACACCTTC. The whole variable domain, remainder taken from reference TRBV7-9 and TRBJ1-2, is DTGVSQNPRHKITKRGQNVTFRCDPISEHNRLYWYRQTLGQGPEFLTYFQNEAQLEKSRLLSDRFSAERPKGSFSTLEIQRTEQGDSAMYLCASSLGSPGGYTFGSGTRLTVV.